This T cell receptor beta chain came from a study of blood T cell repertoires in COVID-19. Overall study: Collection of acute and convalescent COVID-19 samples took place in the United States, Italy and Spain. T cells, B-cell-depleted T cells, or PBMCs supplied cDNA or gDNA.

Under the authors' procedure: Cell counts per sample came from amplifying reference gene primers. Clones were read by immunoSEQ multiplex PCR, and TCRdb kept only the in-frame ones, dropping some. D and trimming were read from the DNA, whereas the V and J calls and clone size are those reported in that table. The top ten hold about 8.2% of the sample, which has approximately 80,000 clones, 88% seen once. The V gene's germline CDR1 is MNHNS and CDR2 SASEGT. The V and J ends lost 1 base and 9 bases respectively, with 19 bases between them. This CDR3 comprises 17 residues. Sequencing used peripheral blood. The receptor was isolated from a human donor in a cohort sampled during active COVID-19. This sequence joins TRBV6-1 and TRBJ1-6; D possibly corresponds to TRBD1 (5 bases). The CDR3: CASSEVGPGDGVSPLHF. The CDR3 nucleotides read TGTGCCAGCAGTGAAGTGGGCCCGGGGGATGGGGTTTCACCCCTCCACTTT.